What follows are 10 T cell receptor beta chains derived from one specimen sequenced in a study of T cell responses to AZD1222 COVID-19 vaccine. Produced via immunoSEQ multiplex PCR; TCRdb's table is partial and in-frame only. There are about 140,000 clones in the sample; approximately 85% occur only once, and 7.9% lies in the top ten. The sequencing here drew on peripheral blood, taken 28 days after the second dose of the MenACWY control vaccine. The receptors derive from an adult who received the MenACWY meningococcal vaccine as a control.

The chain joins TRBV5-1 to TRBJ2-2; D remains ambiguous. V gave up 1 base and J gave up 4 bases, with 11 bases separating them. This CDR3 region has 15 residues. The germline gives CDR1 SGHRS, CDR2 YFSETQ. The CDR3 DNA reads as TGCGCCAGCAGCTTGTCGGGTTTAGCCACCGGGGAGCTGTTTTTT. This codes for CASSLSGLATGELFF. Using reference TRBV5-1 and TRBJ2-2 for the parts outside the CDR3, the full variable domain is KAGVTQTPRYLIKTRGQQVTLSCSPISGHRSVSWYQQTPGQGLQFLFEYFSETQRNKGNFPGRFSGRQFSNSRSEMNVSTLELGDSALYLCASSLSGLATGELFFGEGSRLTVL.

The chain couples TRBV2 to TRBJ1-2; D not resolved. CDR3 length: 12 residues. V was clipped by 4 bases and J by 0 bases, with 3 bases between them. Germline CDR1 reads SNHLY; CDR2 reads FYNNEI. The CDR3 here is CASSGTNYGYTF. Here the CDR3 DNA reads TGTGCCAGCAGTGGGACTAACTATGGCTACACCTTC.

The chain links TRBV5-1 to TRBJ2-7; a weak D match, TRBD2 (5 bases). Germline CDR1 SGHRS, CDR2 YFSETQ. The ends were cut back, 4 bases at V and 5 bases at J, with 16 bases in the middle. The CDR3 consists of 14 residues. The CDR3 bases are TGCGCCAGCAGCCCTGAGGGAGCCAGCCACGAGCAGTACGTC. Translation: CASSPEGASHEQYV.

The chain is built from TRBV27 and TRBJ2-5; possibly TRBD1 for D (6 bases). This CDR3 is built from 14 residues. The germline V gene has CDR1 MNHEY and CDR2 SMNVEV (reference sequence). V lost 4 bases, J lost 2 bases, and 11 bases lay in between. CDR3 DNA sequence: TGTGCCAGCAGTTCACAGGGTCGACAAGAGACCCAGTACTTC. Its protein is CASSSQGRQETQYF.

This chain links TRBV9 with TRBJ2-1, with 8 bases matching TRBD1. CDR1 and CDR2 (germline): SGDLS, YYNGEE. The V segment lost 0 bases and the J segment 6 bases; nucleotides outside the gene matches: 5. The CDR3 runs 15 residues. The DNA of the CDR3 is TGTGCCAGCAGCGTAGGACGCGACAGGGGCAATGAGCAGTTCTTC. Translated: CASSVGRDRGNEQFF.

This clone was counted once. The chain couples TRBV30 to TRBJ1-3, with 8 bases matching TRBD1. The CDR3 has 13 amino acids. Germline CDR1 is GTSNPN and CDR2 is SVGIG (reference sequence). J lost 4 bases, V lost 4 bases, and 3 bases had no gene match. As DNA, the CDR3 is TGTGCCTGGACGACAGGGGTAGGAAACACCATATATTTT. Residues: CAWTTGVGNTIYF.

This chain joins TRBV6-1 and TRBJ1-4, with 9 bases fitting TRBD1. The CDR3 sequence is 17 residues long. The junction had 4 bases not matched to a gene; V was cut back by 2 bases and J by 0 bases. The germline V gene has CDR1 MNHNS and CDR2 SASEGT. The CDR3 nucleotides read TGTGCCAGCAGTGAATGGGGACAGGGTGCAACTAATGAAAAACTGTTTTTT. It specifies CASSEWGQGATNEKLFF.

Details on this clone: The same CDR3 arises from other DNA sequences in this sample as well. The chain couples TRBV28 to TRBJ1-2; D is ambiguous. This CDR3 is 12 amino acids long. Trimming removed 2 bases at V and 8 bases at J, with 9 bases between. Germline assignment: CDR1 MDHEN and CDR2 SYDVKM. CDR3 DNA sequence: TGTGCCAGCAGTTTAGGGAGGGAGGGCTACACCTTC. This sequence encodes CASSLGREGYTF.

A few counts support this clone. This rearrangement joins TRBV2 to TRBJ2-1, with 10 bases lining up with TRBD2. The CDR3 extends over 16 amino acids. The trim removed 1 base at V and 3 bases at J, leaving 3 bases unmatched. From germline, CDR1 is SNHLY and CDR2 FYNNEI. CDR3 residues: CASSEGGLAIYNEQFF. The CDR3 DNA sequence: TGTGCCAGCAGTGAAGGGGGACTAGCGATCTACAATGAGCAGTTCTTC. Looking up the rest from reference TRBV2 and TRBJ2-1 gives the full variable domain: EPEVTQTPSHQVTQMGQEVILRCVPISNHLYFYWYRQILGQKVEFLVSFYNNEISEKSEIFDDQFSVERPDGSNFTLKIRSTKLEDSAMYFCASSEGGLAIYNEQFFGPGTRLTVL.

This clone was found a few times. The chain couples TRBV2 to TRBJ2-1, with a tentative D call TRBD2 (6 bases). V lost 8 bases and J 4 bases, leaving 12 bases between the germline ends. Germline CDR1 SNHLY, CDR2 FYNNEI. The CDR3 loop spans 13 amino acids. The CDR3 DNA reads as TGTGCCAGCCTGCTAGCGACGTACAATGAGCAGTTCTTC. Translating gives CASLLATYNEQFF.